This passage covers 17 T cell receptor beta chains from one sample sequenced in a study of T cells in Graves' hyperthyroidism and ophthalmopathy. TCR beta CDR3 sequences were amplified from RNA transcripts. HTBI primers were employed in a first-round RT-PCR of the TCR CDR3. TCRdb re-derived calls from the multiplex PCR reads in MiXCR, one entry per CDR3 protein. The data contain a few hundred thousand distinct CDR3 sequences, roughly an eighth of them singletons. Sequenced: blood. Every receptor here comes from a woman aged 40 to 55 with Graves' ophthalmopathy.

At least ten counts were recorded for this clonotype. This rearrangement joins TRBV12-3 or TRBV12-4 to TRBJ2-1; 10 nucleotides match TRBD2. Trimming removed 4 bases from V and 6 bases from J; junction bases left unmatched: 6. The CDR3 is 15 residues long. The CDR3 protein is CASSSSGLALNEQFF. CDR3 DNA: TGTGCCAGCAGTTCCTCGGGACTAGCGCTCAATGAGCAGTTCTTC.

This clonotype was recorded at least ten times. V gene TRBV19 combines with J gene TRBJ2-1, with 11 bases matching TRBD1. The CDR3 covers 16 residues. V lost 1 base, J lost 8 bases, and 7 bases stayed unmatched. Per the germline V gene, CDR1 is LNHDA and CDR2 is SQIVND (reference sequence). CDR3 region: CASSIGGTGGVYEQFF. The CDR3, as DNA: TGTGCCAGTAGTATAGGCGGGACAGGGGGGGTTTATGAGCAGTTCTTC.

This clonotype was counted ten times or more. V usage is TRBV12-3 or TRBV12-4 and J usage is TRBJ2-6; TRBD1 is a possible D gene (6 bases). V dropped 6 bases and J dropped 0 bases, with 15 bases sitting between them. CDR3 length equals 17 residues. The CDR3 coding sequence is TGTGCCAGCAGCCTGCAGGGGTCGTACTCTGGGGCCAACGTCCTGACTTTC. As protein: CASSLQGSYSGANVLTF.

There are a few counts of this clonotype. This sequence joins TRBV2 and TRBJ1-3; the D is unclear. Trimming left V 4 bases short and J 2 bases short, with 6 bases between. There are 13 residues in the CDR3. Germline V gives CDR1 SNHLY, CDR2 FYNNEI. Here the CDR3 reads CASSVETGNTIYF. The CDR3, as DNA: TGTGCCAGCAGTGTCGAAACTGGAAACACCATATATTTT.

Many counts were recorded for this clonotype. The genes are TRBV5-4 and TRBJ2-7, with 8 bases aligning to TRBD1. CDR3 length equals 15 residues. Trimming at V came to 4 bases and at J to 5 bases, leaving 11 bases not matched to a gene. Germline V lookup: CDR1 SGHNT, CDR2 YYREEE (reference sequence). The CDR3 nucleotides are TGTGCCAGCAGCCAACTCACAGGGGGTCTGAACGAGCAGTACTTC. It translates to CASSQLTGGLNEQYF.

This clonotype appeared a few times. CDR3 nucleotides: TGTGCCTGGAGTGGCGGGAATTCACCCCTCCACTTT. It encodes CAWSGGNSPLHF. This chain links TRBV30 with TRBJ1-6; D gene unclear. CDR1 GTSNPN and CDR2 SVGIG come from the germline V gene (reference sequence). There are 12 residues in the CDR3. Trimming stripped 1 base from V and 7 bases from J, with 5 bases between.

This clonotype was seen more than once but under ten times. The chain joins TRBV9 to TRBJ2-2, with TRBD2 matching 8 bases. The CDR3 covers 16 residues. V was pared by 4 bases and J by 1 base, with 6 bases of the junction left unmatched. Germline CDR1 reads SGDLS; CDR2 reads YYNGEE. In DNA form, the CDR3 reads TGTGCCAGCAGCCCCCGGGGGGGGGGGAACACCGGGGAGCTGTTTTTT. Translating gives CASSPRGGGNTGELFF.

This clonotype showed up just a few times. The CDR3 coding sequence is TGTGCCAGCTCACTGGAGACGAGTACACTGAAAGCTTTCTTT. It is translated as CASSLETSTLKAFF. The rearrangement links TRBV18 to TRBJ1-1; D is unresolved. The CDR3 is made up of 14 amino acids. Germline CDR1 and CDR2: KGHSH and LQKENI. The germline V and J ends were trimmed by 4 bases and 9 bases, with 18 bases remaining between them. Together with reference TRBV18 and TRBJ1-1, the CDR3 gives the full variable domain: NAGVMQNPRHLVRRRGQEARLRCSPMKGHSHVYWYRQLPEEGLKFMVYLQKENIIDESGMPKERFSAEFPKEGPSILRIQQVVRGDSAAYFCASSLETSTLKAFFGQGTRLTVV.

This clonotype was detected only a few times. The chain employs TRBV7-9 and TRBJ1-4; maybe TRBD1 (6 bases). This CDR3 has 16 residues. Germline V gene lookup returns CDR1 SEHNR and CDR2 FQNEAQ (reference sequence). With 0 bases removed from V and 4 bases from J, the gap between germline ends came to 12 bases. In DNA, the CDR3 is TGTGCCAGCAGCTTAGCGATGACAGGAGGTAATGAAAAACTGTTTTTT. It specifies CASSLAMTGGNEKLFF.

With respect to this clonotype: Since a much larger clone is just one base distant, this may be a read error. V is TRBV11-2 and J is TRBJ2-1; 9 bases map to TRBD1. This CDR3 contains 19 residues. Germline-derived CDR1 and CDR2 are SGHAT and FQNNGV. CDR3 region: CASSLVYRGGQGSFNEQLF. The CDR3 bases are TGTGCCAGCAGCTTAGTATACCGGGGAGGACAGGGGTCTTTCAATGAGCAGCTCTTC.

The chain is built from TRBV19 and TRBJ2-3; the D is unclear. CDR3 length: 13 amino acids. V dropped 10 bases and J dropped 2 bases, with 13 bases sitting between them. From germline, CDR1 is LNHDA and CDR2 SQIVND (reference sequence). DNA of the CDR3: TGTGCCACTTCTCGGGCCTACACAGATACGCAGTATTTT. Its protein is CATSRAYTDTQYF.

The chain recombines TRBV3-1 with TRBJ2-1; 8 positions match TRBD2. Germline V gene lookup returns CDR1 LGHDT and CDR2 YNNKEL (reference sequence). The CDR3 spans 15 residues. Trimming at V came to 4 bases and at J to 8 bases, leaving 10 bases not matched to a gene. CDR3 sequence (DNA): TGTGCCAGCAGCCCCGGTGGTAGCGGGATGTATGAGCAGTTCTTC. This gives the protein CASSPGGSGMYEQFF.

This clonotype occurred many times. The chain employs TRBV30 and TRBJ1-2; D is perhaps TRBD1 (5 bases). Trimming pared 5 bases from V and 4 bases from J, leaving 11 bases between. The CDR3 is made up of 12 amino acids. Germline CDR1 and CDR2: GTSNPN and SVGIG (reference sequence). In nucleotides, the CDR3 is TGTGCCTGGGACCGGGACCTCTATGGCTACACCTTC. Translated: CAWDRDLYGYTF.

V and J are TRBV18 and TRBJ1-3, with D hard to call. Germline V gene lookup returns CDR1 KGHSH and CDR2 LQKENI. Trimming removed 3 bases at V and 0 bases at J, with 15 bases between. CDR3 length equals 17 residues. The CDR3 nucleotides are TGTGCCAGCTCACCTGTCCGTGGGGAAATCTCTGGAAACACCATATATTTT. This encodes CASSPVRGEISGNTIYF.

This clonotype was seen many times. The CDR3: CASSLAPEAYNEQFF. For the CDR3, the DNA is TGTGCCAGCAGCTTAGCGCCGGAGGCGTACAATGAGCAGTTCTTC. The chain links TRBV7-2 to TRBJ2-1; possible D gene TRBD2, 5 bases. V was shortened by 0 bases and J by 4 bases, with 10 bases between the two germline ends. The CDR3 length is 15 residues. From germline, CDR1 is SGHTA and CDR2 FQGNSA.

This clonotype has more than one count but fewer than ten. V is TRBV6-1 and J is TRBJ2-1; 8 bases align to TRBD1. The CDR3 consists of 15 residues. V shed 5 bases and J 5 bases; nucleotides not matched to a gene: 8. Germline assignment: CDR1 MNHNS and CDR2 SASEGT. The CDR3 DNA sequence: TGTGCCAGCAGTCGACAGGGGTCGTTGAACAATGAGCAGTTCTTC. It yields the protein CASSRQGSLNNEQFF.

This clonotype has only a few counts. The genes are TRBV14 and TRBJ2-1; 8 bases map to TRBD2. This CDR3 comprises 15 residues. Germline values: CDR1 SGHDN, CDR2 FVKESK. Trimming at V came to 1 base and at J to 5 bases, leaving 4 bases not matched to a gene. The CDR3 nucleotides read TGTGCCAGCAGCCAAGCGGGGACTAGGAACAATGAGCAGTTCTTC. It encodes CASSQAGTRNNEQFF. Full variable domain (outside the CDR3, taken from reference TRBV14 and TRBJ2-1): EAGVTQFPSHSVIEKGQTVTLRCDPISGHDNLYWYRRVMGKEIKFLLHFVKESKQDESGMPNNRFLAERTGGTYSTLKVQPAELEDSGVYFCASSQAGTRNNEQFFGPGTRLTVL.